The 3 T cell receptor beta chains below were found in one sample sequenced in a study of identical twins. TCRdb re-analysed the 5' RACE reads in MiXCR, keeping a single row per CDR3 protein. The repertoire holds roughly 750,000 distinct CDR3 sequences, around 21% seen once, with over 4% in the top ten. These data were also reused for a study on T cells expressing NK-cell markers.

Sequenced sample: PBMCs. The receptors derive from a woman under 30 in good health.

This clonotype showed up just once. The gene calls are TRBV2 and TRBJ1-6; the D is unclear. This CDR3 is built from 15 residues. The V end lost 1 base, the J end lost 11 bases, and 15 bases lay between the germline ends. The germline V gene encodes CDR1 SNHLY and CDR2 FYNNEI. The CDR3 reads CASSEGPQSLAPLHF. The CDR3 DNA follows: TGTGCCAGCAGTGAAGGACCGCAATCTTTGGCACCCCTCCACTTT.

This chain uses TRBV25-1 with TRBJ2-7, with a weak D call TRBD2 (6 bases). V was clipped by 5 bases and J by 9 bases, with 26 bases between them. There are 16 residues in the CDR3. Germline V gene lookup returns CDR1 MGHDK and CDR2 SYGVNS. In nucleotides, the CDR3 is TGTGCCAGCAGTCCTCATTCCGGGACTCAATATAACGGGCAGTACTTC. This translates into CASSPHSGTQYNGQYF.

This clonotype was detected many times. The chain uses TRBV12-3 or TRBV12-4 and TRBJ2-7, with D uncertain. Trimming left V 5 bases short and J 6 bases short, with 11 bases between. CDR3 length: 12 amino acids. The CDR3 coding sequence is TGTGCCAGCAGTCCCCGAAGTCCCGAGCAGTACTTC. Amino acids: CASSPRSPEQYF.